The 12 T cell receptor beta chains below come from one sample, sequenced in a study of control samples from healthy donors and cancer patients. Measured with immunoSEQ multiplex PCR; TCRdb has only the in-frame clones, and not every one. The repertoire holds over 50,000 clones, with under 90% as singletons. Sequenced material: blood. These TCRs come from a man between 65 and 85 years old in good health.

This sequence joins TRBV5-1 and TRBJ2-5, with a possible D match to TRBD2 (5 bases). Trimming removed 3 bases from V and 1 base from J, with 13 bases in between. From germline, CDR1 is SGHRS and CDR2 YFSETQ. CDR3 length equals 15 residues. CDR3 coding DNA: TGCGCCAGCAGCTCCCCTGAGGGAGCCCAAGAGACCCAGTACTTC. Amino acids: CASSSPEGAQETQYF.

This chain joins TRBV4-2 and TRBJ1-2; 9 bases align to TRBD1. Germline V gene data show CDR1 as LGHNA and CDR2 as YNFKEQ. The J segment lost 8 bases and the V segment lost 3 bases, leaving 16 bases of the junction unmatched. The CDR3 is 17 residues long. The CDR3 DNA follows: TGTGCCAGCAGCCATCTGGGACAGGGCTCAGGCCTCGCCGGCTACACCTTC. It encodes CASSHLGQGSGLAGYTF.

The chain uses TRBV29-1 and TRBJ2-5; 8 nucleotides align to TRBD1. J gave up 4 bases and V 8 bases, and 12 bases lay outside the gene matches. The CDR3 spans 14 residues. CDR1 is SQVTM and CDR2 is ANQGSEA in the germline V gene. The CDR3 reads CSMKRTGLGETQYF. The CDR3 nucleotides read TGCAGCATGAAACGGACAGGGCTGGGAGAGACCCAGTACTTC.

The chain combines TRBV18 with TRBJ1-1; D unclear. The CDR3 is made up of 16 amino acids. Germline V gene sequence: CDR1 KGHSH, CDR2 LQKENI. V lost 3 bases, J lost 1 base, and 15 bases lay in between. The CDR3 sequence is CASSPDVIRENTEAFF. For the CDR3, the DNA is TGTGCCAGCTCACCGGATGTAATAAGAGAGAACACTGAAGCTTTCTTT.

V and J are TRBV3-1 (or the pseudogene TRBV3-2) and TRBJ2-1; D unclear. Trimming removed 0 bases from V and 7 bases from J, with 10 bases in between. The CDR3 is 14 residues long. CDR1 is LGHDT and CDR2 is YNNKEL in the germline V gene (reference sequence). In DNA, the CDR3 is TGTGCCAGCAGCCAAGATTATCGAGCGAATGAGCAGTTCTTC. Its translation is CASSQDYRANEQFF.

V usage is TRBV4-1 and J usage is TRBJ1-2; 7 bases fit TRBD1. With V trimmed by 1 base and J by 8 bases, 13 bases remained unmatched. This CDR3 has 16 amino acids. The germline V gene has CDR1 MGHRA and CDR2 YSYEKL. The CDR3 sequence: CASSQGGGEGARGYTF. The CDR3 DNA reads as TGCGCCAGCAGCCAAGGGGGAGGGGAGGGGGCGCGAGGCTACACCTTC.

This clone has a handful of counts. Here the CDR3 reads CASSSGTSGSSKTQYF. Here the CDR3 DNA reads TGTGCCAGCAGCTCCGGGACTAGCGGGAGTTCAAAGACCCAGTACTTC. This rearrangement joins TRBV27 to TRBJ2-5; 14 bases line up with TRBD2. The CDR3 sequence is 16 residues long. V shed 6 bases and J 6 bases; nucleotides not matched to a gene: 9. The germline CDR1 and CDR2 sequences are MNHEY and SMNVEV (reference sequence).

This rearrangement joins TRBV7-2 to TRBJ1-5; the D is unclear. This CDR3 region has 12 residues. The ends were cut back, 2 bases at V and 5 bases at J, with 4 bases in the middle. CDR1 is SGHTA, CDR2 FQGNSA, per germline. The CDR3 DNA sequence: TGTGCCAGCAGCTTACTGCATCAGCCCCAGCATTTT. It is translated as CASSLLHQPQHF.

J is TRBJ1-6 and V is TRBV19; no definite D call. In germline, CDR1 is LNHDA, CDR2 SQIVND (reference sequence). This CDR3 is 15 amino acids long. V gave up 3 bases and J gave up 3 bases, with 9 bases separating them. The CDR3 sequence: CASSMSAVYNSPLHF. In DNA, the CDR3 is TGTGCCAGTAGTATGTCGGCGGTCTATAATTCACCCCTCCACTTT.

This sequence joins TRBV5-1 and TRBJ1-5, with 10 nucleotides matching TRBD1. The germline gives CDR1 SGHRS, CDR2 YFSETQ. The length of the CDR3 is 15 residues. The ends lost 4 bases at V and 8 bases at J; junction bases unmatched: 9. As DNA, the CDR3 is TGCGCCAGCAGCCGGGGGGGGGACAGGGGTGAGCCCCAGCATTTT. This sequence encodes CASSRGGDRGEPQHF.

This rearrangement joins TRBV6-5 to TRBJ2-7; D is unclear. The CDR3 is made up of 15 amino acids. The V gene's germline CDR1 is MNHEY and CDR2 SVGAGI. V was shortened by 5 bases and J by 0 bases, with 14 bases between the two germline ends. For the CDR3, the DNA is TGTGCCAGCAGTCCAAGCTTAGAGCTCTCCTACGAGCAGTACTTC. Residues: CASSPSLELSYEQYF.

The chain has TRBV2 and TRBJ1-2; TRBD1 agrees at 8 bases. Germline assignment: CDR1 SNHLY and CDR2 FYNNEI. The CDR3 sequence is 15 residues long. V gave up 4 bases and J gave up 8 bases; unmatched junction bases: 12. CDR3 in DNA: TGTGCCAGCAGTGCCCGACGAGGCAGGGGGCAAGGCTACACCTTC. This translates into CASSARRGRGQGYTF.